This TCR beta chain was obtained from a study of blood T cell repertoires in COVID-19. Study information: Whether acute or convalescent, the COVID-19 samples came from the United States, Italy and Spain.

Profiled with immunoSEQ multiplex PCR; TCRdb holds only in-frame clones, not every one. The table shows 250,000 to 350,000 clones, with 70% to 90% occurring only once. The sample consisted of peripheral blood. The TCR sequence derives from a woman aged 60 to 75 with acute or convalescent COVID-19.

The CDR3 loop is CATEASAGYGYTF. DNA of the CDR3: TGTGCCACCGAGGCCTCGGCGGGCTATGGCTACACCTTC. V gene TRBV24-1 combines with J gene TRBJ1-2; D unresolved. Trimming pared 9 bases from V and 4 bases from J, leaving 14 bases between. The CDR3 length is 13 residues. Germline CDR1 KGHDR, CDR2 SFDVKD.